This TCR beta chain originates from a study of cytomegalovirus exposure and HLA in healthy donors. Across the whole study: Most genotyped donors, over 70% of about 400, had Caucasian-associated genetic ancestry.

PCR employed 60 Vbeta and 13 Jbeta primers. The method was immunoSEQ multiplex PCR; TCRdb's version includes in-frame clones alone and lacks a portion of them. Among under 150,000 clones, 65% to 85% were seen once, and the ten largest hold more than 2.5%. The CDR3 loop spans 15 amino acids. J lost 5 bases, V lost 2 bases, and 4 bases had no gene match. CDR1 is MDHEN and CDR2 is SYDVKM in the germline V gene. Sequenced: PBMCs. J is TRBJ1-5 and V is TRBV28, with 9 bases fitting TRBD1. The source is a male donor in good health and CMV-seronegative. CDR3 amino acids: CASSLGDREHQPQHF. CDR3 DNA: TGTGCCAGCAGTTTAGGGGACAGGGAGCATCAGCCCCAGCATTTT. Full variable domain (outside the CDR3, taken from reference TRBV28 and TRBJ1-5): DVKVTQSSRYLVKRTGEKVFLECVQDMDHENMFWYRQDPGLGLRLIYFSYDVKMKEKGDIPEGYSVSREKKERFSLILESASTNQTSMYLCASSLGDREHQPQHFGDGTRLSIL.